The clone carrying this T cell receptor beta chain came up many times. Its specificity is unknown. This sample was included in a study of T cells in Graves' hyperthyroidism and ophthalmopathy. Study-level points and caveats: The majority of expanded thyroid clonotypes above 0.001 also appeared in blood.

Patients were excluded because of uncontrolled infection, other autoimmune disease, pregnancy or lactation. RNA transcripts provided the source from which TCR beta CDR3 regions were amplified. A first-round RT-PCR of the TCR CDR3 used the HTBI primer set. TCRdb reprocessed the multiplex PCR reads via MiXCR and lists one record per CDR3 protein. Here the sample spans some 50,000 distinct CDR3 sequences, approximately 48% being singletons. Germline assignment: CDR1 MDHEN and CDR2 SYDVKM. The CDR3 contains 12 residues. The V end was cut by 5 bases, the J end by 5 bases, with 7 bases between. The gene calls are TRBV28 and TRBJ1-5; D is unclear. The sequenced sample consisted of blood. This sequence was found in a woman aged 45 to 65 with Graves' ophthalmopathy. Written as DNA, the CDR3 is TGTGCCAGCAGTCTATCTTATCAGCCCCAGCATTTT. Protein: CASSLSYQPQHF.